The present T cell receptor (beta chain) was sequenced within a study of Tregs in tolerant kidney transplant recipients. The wider study: Sorting of CD4+CD25+CD127- cells followed roughly 3-day belatacept mixed lymphocyte reactions, sometimes with roughly 5-day graft donor restimulation. Recipient cells were told from donor cells by antibody staining.

Comment on this clone: As yet, its antigen is unknown.

Germline CDR1 is MNHNS and CDR2 is SASEGT. The CDR3 spans 14 residues. Trimming cost V 6 bases and J 3 bases, with 11 bases left between them. Sequencing was performed with immunoSEQ multiplex PCR; in TCRdb, only in-frame clones are kept and a portion is missing. In the table there are about 44,000 clones, nearly 97% of which are singletons. Sequencing was performed on Tregs from blood cultured with allogeneic cells. This chain joins TRBV6-1 and TRBJ2-2, with D maybe TRBD2 (6 bases). The receptor was isolated from a human donor in good health. The CDR3 DNA reads TGTGCCAGCAGGGTTAGCGGATACACCGGGGAGCTGTTTTTT. Translating gives CASRVSGYTGELFF.